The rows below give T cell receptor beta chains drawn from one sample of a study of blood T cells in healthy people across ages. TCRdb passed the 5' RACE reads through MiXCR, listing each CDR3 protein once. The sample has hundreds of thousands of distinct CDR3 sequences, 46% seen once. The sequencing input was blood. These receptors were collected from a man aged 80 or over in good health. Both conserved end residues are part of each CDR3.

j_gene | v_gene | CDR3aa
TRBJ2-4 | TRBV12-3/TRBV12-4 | CASSFIQRTLAKNIQYF
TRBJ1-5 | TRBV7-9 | CASSGFEGQPQHF
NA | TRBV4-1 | CASSQVDRGLYEQYF
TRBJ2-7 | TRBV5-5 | CASSLEATVTYEQYF
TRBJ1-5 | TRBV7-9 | CASSPGGAGQPQHF
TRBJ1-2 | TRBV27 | CASSWNRDTLPYYGYTF
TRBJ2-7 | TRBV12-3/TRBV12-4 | CASRVGDEQYF
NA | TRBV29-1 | CSGGQGIGEQYF
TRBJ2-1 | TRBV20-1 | CSTTSGSFNEQFF
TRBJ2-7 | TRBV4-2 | CASSQTGTGSQEQYF
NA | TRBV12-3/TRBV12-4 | CASSTSGVETQYF
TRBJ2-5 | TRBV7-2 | CASSLAGQGYNEQYF
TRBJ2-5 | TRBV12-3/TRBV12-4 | CASSPGTSGLNEQYF
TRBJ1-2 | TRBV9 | CASSARAGTNYGYTF
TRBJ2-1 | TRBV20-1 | CSVWTGVYEQFF
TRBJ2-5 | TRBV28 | CASSLIAPTETQYF
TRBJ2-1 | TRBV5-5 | CASSLALAGVEEQFF